This passage covers 25 T cell receptor beta chains from one sample sequenced in a study of T cell repertoires in cytomegalovirus infection. TCRdb fed the reads into MiXCR, producing one record per CDR3 protein. The sample contains roughly 500,000 distinct CDR3 sequences, 10% to 12% of which appear only once. Specimen: PBMCs. The receptor source for this set is a human donor in good health (CMV status not recorded). Some clones in this sample may be carry-over from other donors' samples.

This clonotype was counted at least ten times. This sequence joins TRBV4-2 and TRBJ1-6, with 7 bases that match TRBD1. The CDR3 runs to 17 residues. V was pared by 2 bases and J by 7 bases, with 11 bases of the junction left unmatched. From germline, CDR1 is LGHNA and CDR2 YNFKEQ. CDR3 region: CASSQSRDRAKNSPLHF. The CDR3 DNA follows: TGTGCCAGCAGCCAATCCCGCGACAGGGCGAAAAATTCACCCCTCCACTTT.

There are a few counts of this clonotype. The genes are TRBV9 and TRBJ1-1; 7 nucleotides match TRBD1. CDR1 is SGDLS and CDR2 is YYNGEE in the germline V gene. Germline trimming cut 4 bases from V and 10 bases from J; bases unmatched to any gene: 10. The CDR3 sequence is 13 residues long. The CDR3, as DNA: TGTGCCAGCAGCCCGACGACAGGGTTTGTAGCTTTCTTT. Its protein product is CASSPTTGFVAFF.

Ten or more counts support this clonotype. The rearrangement joins TRBV9 to TRBJ1-1; D ambiguous. The CDR3 spans 14 residues. V was pared by 3 bases and J by 3 bases, with 12 bases between. The germline V gene encodes CDR1 SGDLS and CDR2 YYNGEE. CDR3: CASSETASDTEAFF. CDR3 bases: TGTGCCAGCAGCGAAACCGCTTCGGACACTGAAGCTTTCTTT.

This clonotype was counted between two and nine times. The CDR3 loop reads CASSFQPHQPQHF. CDR3 nucleotides: TGTGCCAGCAGCTTCCAACCTCATCAGCCCCAGCATTTT. The rearrangement joins TRBV28 to TRBJ1-5; no reliable D call. The CDR3 is made up of 13 amino acids. Trimming took 6 bases from V and 5 from J, leaving 11 bases between them. Germline V gives CDR1 MDHEN, CDR2 SYDVKM. Drawing the rest from reference TRBV28 and TRBJ1-5, the complete variable domain is DVKVTQSSRYLVKRTGEKVFLECVQDMDHENMFWYRQDPGLGLRLIYFSYDVKMKEKGDIPEGYSVSREKKERFSLILESASTNQTSMYLCASSFQPHQPQHFGDGTRLSIL.

This clonotype was found a few times. The V and J genes are TRBV28 and TRBJ2-7; 8 nucleotides align to TRBD1. The junction had 8 bases not matched to a gene; V was cut back by 5 bases and J by 2 bases. This CDR3 has 15 amino acids. The germline gives CDR1 MDHEN, CDR2 SYDVKM. The CDR3 reads CASSPASTGAYEQYF. Written as DNA, the CDR3 is TGTGCCAGCAGTCCCGCCTCGACAGGGGCCTACGAGCAGTACTTC.

The gene calls are TRBV29-1 and TRBJ2-7; 8 nucleotides align to TRBD1. The CDR3 runs 12 residues. The germline gives CDR1 SQVTM, CDR2 ANQGSEA. Germline trimming cut 7 bases from V and 4 bases from J; bases unmatched to any gene: 6. The DNA for the CDR3 is TGCAGCGGGAGACAGGGGCCATACGAGCAGTACTTC. Protein: CSGRQGPYEQYF.

The chain recombines TRBV19 with TRBJ1-1; D is possibly TRBD1 (5 bases). The V end was cut by 3 bases, the J end by 0 bases, with 5 bases between. CDR3 length: 13 residues. Germline lookup yields CDR1 LNHDA and CDR2 SQIVND (reference sequence). CDR3 in amino acids: CASSMGLNTEAFF. The CDR3 DNA follows: TGTGCCAGTAGTATGGGACTGAACACTGAAGCTTTCTTT.

This clonotype was found many times. The chain carries TRBV27 and TRBJ1-6; a possible D gene is TRBD1 (6 bases). CDR1 MNHEY and CDR2 SMNVEV come from the germline V gene (reference sequence). This CDR3 is 15 amino acids long. Trimming cost V 2 bases and J 6 bases, with 11 bases left between them. The CDR3: CASSLRDIINSPLHF. CDR3 coding DNA: TGTGCCAGCAGTTTACGGGACATAATTAATTCACCCCTCCACTTT.

In its sample, this clonotype was seen a few times. This CDR3 reads CSAGDGRTDTQYF. The CDR3 coding sequence is TGCAGTGCTGGGGACGGCCGCACAGATACGCAGTATTTT. The chain carries TRBV20-1 and TRBJ2-3; D tentatively fits TRBD1 or TRBD2 (5 bases each). Germline-derived CDR1 and CDR2 are DFQATT and SNEGSKA (reference sequence). This CDR3 is 13 amino acids long. Trimming removed 5 bases from V and 1 base from J, with 10 bases in between.

This clonotype was observed at least ten times. The V and J genes are TRBV6-1 and TRBJ2-1; the D gene could be TRBD1 or TRBD2 (5 bases each). Trimming left V 6 bases short and J 8 bases short, with 14 bases between. CDR3 length: 13 amino acids. Germline loops: CDR1 MNHNS, CDR2 SASEGT. CDR3 in DNA: TGTGCCAGCAGAGCAGGGACGGCGGATGAGCAGTTCTTC. Protein sequence: CASRAGTADEQFF.

The J gene is TRBJ1-1, the V gene TRBV5-1, with TRBD1 matching 9 bases. The CDR3 is 14 amino acids. From germline, CDR1 is SGHRS and CDR2 YFSETQ. The trim removed 4 bases at V and 6 bases at J, leaving 7 bases unmatched. The DNA for the CDR3 is TGCGCCAGCAGCCCCGCCGGGACAGGGCCTGAAGCTTTCTTT. This gives the protein CASSPAGTGPEAFF.

The V and J genes are TRBV20-1 and TRBJ2-3, with 8 positions matching TRBD2. The CDR3 spans 17 residues. Germline CDR1 is DFQATT and CDR2 is SNEGSKA (reference sequence). V lost 0 bases to trimming and J lost 0 bases; unmatched junction nucleotides: 8. CDR3 bases: TGCAGTGCTAGAGAGGGGGTTAGCGGGATAAGCACAGATACGCAGTATTTT. As protein: CSAREGVSGISTDTQYF.

This clonotype was counted ten times or more. V and J are TRBV5-6 and TRBJ2-2; D is ambiguous. Germline CDR1 SGHDT, CDR2 YYEEEE. The CDR3 spans 15 residues. With 5 bases removed from V and 4 bases from J, the gap between germline ends came to 15 bases. The CDR3 sequence: CASRRGVRGTGELFF. The CDR3 DNA reads TGTGCCAGCAGAAGAGGAGTACGCGGCACCGGGGAGCTGTTTTTT.

This clonotype has a handful of counts. This chain connects TRBV9 to TRBJ2-7, with a possible D match to TRBD2 (6 bases). The CDR3 is 16 amino acids. V was clipped by 0 bases and J by 5 bases, with 18 bases between them. Germline V gene data show CDR1 as SGDLS and CDR2 as YYNGEE. The CDR3 region is CASSVETHPGDDEQYF. The CDR3 DNA reads as TGTGCCAGCAGCGTAGAAACTCACCCGGGAGACGACGAGCAGTACTTC.

The genes are TRBV20-1 and TRBJ1-4; tentative D call: TRBD1 (6 bases). Germline CDR1 and CDR2: DFQATT and SNEGSKA (reference sequence). The germline V and J ends were trimmed by 3 bases and 12 bases, with 23 bases remaining between them. The length of the CDR3 is 15 residues. CDR3 region: CSARGHYRVTEELFF. As DNA, the CDR3 is TGCAGTGCTAGGGGCCATTACAGGGTCACCGAGGAACTGTTTTTT.

In its sample, this clonotype was seen a few times. The CDR3 sequence: CASSGGGAGYTDTQYF. CDR3 in DNA: TGCGCCAGCAGCGGTGGAGGGGCGGGATACACAGATACGCAGTATTTT. The gene calls are TRBV5-1 and TRBJ2-3; TRBD2 is a possible D gene (6 bases). Trimming took 4 bases from V and 2 from J, leaving 17 bases between them. This CDR3 has 16 residues. CDR1 and CDR2 (germline): SGHRS, YFSETQ. Complete variable domain (other parts from reference TRBV5-1 and TRBJ2-3): KAGVTQTPRYLIKTRGQQVTLSCSPISGHRSVSWYQQTPGQGLQFLFEYFSETQRNKGNFPGRFSGRQFSNSRSEMNVSTLELGDSALYLCASSGGGAGYTDTQYFGPGTRLTVL.

The sample holds many counts of this clonotype. The chain is built from TRBV5-4 and TRBJ2-6, with 12 bases aligning to TRBD2. J lost 3 bases, V lost 2 bases, and 3 bases had no gene match. The CDR3 has 17 amino acids. Germline V gene sequence: CDR1 SGHNT, CDR2 YYREEE (reference sequence). The CDR3 region has the DNA TGTGCCAGCAGCTTACTAGCGGGGGGATTTGGGGCCAACGTCCTGACTTTC. It encodes CASSLLAGGFGANVLTF.

The V call is TRBV5-4, the J call TRBJ2-3; 7 nucleotides align to TRBD1. The junction had 6 bases not matched to a gene; V was cut back by 4 bases and J by 1 base. This CDR3 is built from 15 residues. In germline, CDR1 is SGHNT, CDR2 YYREEE (reference sequence). Written as DNA, the CDR3 is TGTGCCAGCAGCGGAAACAGGGGAGGCACAGATACGCAGTATTTT. It encodes CASSGNRGGTDTQYF. The entire variable domain, with the rest obtained from reference TRBV5-4 and TRBJ2-3, is as follows: ETGVTQSPTHLIKTRGQQVTLRCSSQSGHNTVSWYQQALGQGPQFIFQYYREEENGRGNFPPRFSGLQFPNYSSELNVNALELDDSALYLCASSGNRGGTDTQYFGPGTRLTVL.

This clonotype has a count of ten or more. The chain links TRBV19 to TRBJ2-5; D is ambiguous. Trimming cost V 8 bases and J 5 bases, with 15 bases left between them. Germline CDR1 reads LNHDA; CDR2 reads SQIVND (reference sequence). The CDR3 has 13 residues. The DNA for the CDR3 is TGTGCCAGTCGTAACCTAGGGATGGAGACCCAGTACTTC. It translates to CASRNLGMETQYF.

J is TRBJ1-3 and V is TRBV14; 7 positions agree with TRBD1. Germline assignment: CDR1 SGHDN and CDR2 FVKESK. The V gene end was trimmed by 3 bases and the J gene end by 3 bases; junction bases not matched to a gene: 8. This CDR3 is built from 16 residues. In nucleotides, the CDR3 is TGTGCCAGCAGCCACTGGGAGAGGGGGCATGGAAACACCATATATTTT. Protein product: CASSHWERGHGNTIYF.

Regarding this clonotype: A much larger clone differs from this one at a single base, so this may be a read error. The V gene is TRBV6-1, the J gene TRBJ1-1; no clear D. Looked up from germline, CDR1 is MNHNS and CDR2 is SASEGT. The CDR3 is 14 amino acids. V was shortened by 6 bases and J by 5 bases, with 16 bases between the two germline ends. The CDR3 sequence: CASRSTYEGTEAFF. The CDR3 bases are TGTGCCAGCAGGAGTACTTATGAGGGTACTGAAGCTTTCTTT.

This clonotype was seen repeatedly, ten times or more. This rearrangement joins TRBV7-9 to TRBJ2-2; TRBD1 agrees at 11 bases. The CDR3 covers 15 residues. Germline V gene data show CDR1 as SEHNR and CDR2 as FQNEAQ (reference sequence). Trimming cost V 6 bases and J 5 bases; bases outside gene matches: 5. The CDR3 sequence: CASRLGQGATGELFF. For the CDR3, the DNA is TGTGCCAGCAGGCTCGGACAGGGGGCAACCGGGGAGCTGTTTTTT.

This clonotype was detected only a few times. The CDR3 nucleotides are TGTGCCAGCAGGGATGAGGCGGGAGAGTATGAGCAGTACTTC. It codes for CASRDEAGEYEQYF. V and J are TRBV5-5 and TRBJ2-7; 7 nucleotides line up with TRBD2. Germline V gene lookup returns CDR1 SGHKS and CDR2 YYEKEE (reference sequence). The ends lost 5 bases at V and 7 bases at J; junction bases unmatched: 12. This CDR3 region has 14 residues.

The chain recombines TRBV5-1 with TRBJ2-7; a possible D gene is TRBD1 (6 bases). The CDR3 length is 15 residues. V lost 0 bases and J lost 1, with 11 bases in between. Germline CDR1 and CDR2: SGHRS and YFSETQ. CDR3 region: CASSLEGDKSYEQYF. CDR3 DNA sequence: TGCGCCAGCAGCTTGGAGGGGGACAAATCCTACGAGCAGTACTTC. The full variable domain, with the rest looked up from reference TRBV5-1 and TRBJ2-7, is KAGVTQTPRYLIKTRGQQVTLSCSPISGHRSVSWYQQTPGQGLQFLFEYFSETQRNKGNFPGRFSGRQFSNSRSEMNVSTLELGDSALYLCASSLEGDKSYEQYFGPGTRLTVT.

CDR3: CASLSQGISSYNEQFF. CDR3 DNA sequence: TGTGCCAGCCTCTCCCAGGGGATCAGCTCCTACAATGAGCAGTTCTTC. The genes are TRBV18 and TRBJ2-1; D may be TRBD1 (6 bases). Trimming stripped 8 bases from V and 0 bases from J, with 17 bases between. CDR1 and CDR2 (germline): KGHSH, LQKENI. The CDR3 sequence is 16 residues long.